The 7 T cell receptor beta chains below come from one sample, sequenced in a study of blood T cell repertoires in COVID-19. Produced via immunoSEQ multiplex PCR; TCRdb's table is partial and in-frame only. The repertoire holds about 210,000 clones, 83% seen once, with about 2.5% in the top ten. The sequenced sample consisted of peripheral blood. These receptors all stem from a woman aged 40 to 55 with active or convalescent COVID-19.

In this sample, this clone turned up once. The chain employs TRBV6-2 or TRBV6-3 and TRBJ1-1, with TRBD1 as a possible D gene (5 bases). There are 12 residues in the CDR3. Per the germline V gene, CDR1 is MNHEY and CDR2 is SVGEGT. The germline V and J ends were trimmed by 5 bases and 4 bases, with 8 bases remaining between them. CDR3 in DNA: TGTGCCAGCAGTCCAGGGTTCACTGAAGCTTTCTTT. This codes for CASSPGFTEAFF.

V and J are TRBV6-2 or TRBV6-3 and TRBJ1-5; TRBD1 might be the D (5 bases). This CDR3 is 16 amino acids long. V was trimmed by 2 bases and J by 5 bases, leaving 16 bases between them. The germline V gene has CDR1 MNHEY and CDR2 SVGEGT. CDR3 sequence reads: CASSYPRQRPDQPQHF. The CDR3 DNA follows: TGTGCCAGCAGTTACCCCCGACAGCGCCCCGATCAGCCCCAGCATTTT.

The rearrangement links TRBV2 to TRBJ1-1; D is unresolved. This CDR3 region has 14 residues. V dropped 4 bases and J dropped 2 bases, with 11 bases sitting between them. Germline loops: CDR1 SNHLY, CDR2 FYNNEI. The CDR3 here is CASSVLIRNTEAFF. CDR3 coding DNA: TGTGCCAGCAGTGTACTAATTAGAAACACTGAAGCTTTCTTT.

The chain employs TRBV6-4 and TRBJ1-2; D is perhaps TRBD1 (5 bases). Trimming pared 3 bases from V and 8 bases from J, leaving 13 bases between. The CDR3 length is 13 residues. Looked up from germline, CDR1 is MRHNA and CDR2 is SNTAGT. Written as DNA, the CDR3 is TGTGCCAGCAGTGAAAAGGCAGGGATGGGCTACACCTTC. This sequence encodes CASSEKAGMGYTF.

The V and J genes are TRBV5-4 and TRBJ2-7; 7 bases map to TRBD1. The ends lost 4 bases at V and 3 bases at J; junction bases unmatched: 13. This CDR3 contains 16 residues. Germline V CDR1 and CDR2: SGHNT, YYREEE (reference sequence). CDR3 sequence reads: CASSLRQGQFIYEQYF. The CDR3 DNA is TGTGCCAGCAGCCTAAGACAGGGTCAGTTCATCTACGAGCAGTACTTC.

This clone was picked up one time. The genes are TRBV7-9 and TRBJ2-3; 9 nucleotides agree with TRBD2. V gave up 4 bases and J gave up 7 bases; unmatched junction bases: 9. The CDR3 is 15 residues long. Germline assignment: CDR1 SEHNR and CDR2 FQNEAQ (reference sequence). CDR3 bases: TGTGCCAGCAGCTCGTCTAGCGGGACAACATATACGCAGTATTTT. As protein: CASSSSSGTTYTQYF.

This clone was observed once. The chain joins TRBV11-3 to TRBJ1-1; a weak D match, TRBD1 (5 bases). There are 15 residues in the CDR3. Trimming took 2 bases from V and 4 from J, leaving 14 bases between them. Germline V gives CDR1 SGHNT, CDR2 YENEEA. Written as DNA, the CDR3 is TGTGCCAGCAGCTTAAGTCAGGGTTTGCCCACTGAAGCTTTCTTT. As protein: CASSLSQGLPTEAFF.